This T cell receptor beta chain was identified in a study of T cells in Graves' hyperthyroidism and ophthalmopathy (dated by TCRdb to between 2017 and 2020). Some background on the complete study: Peripheral blood was sampled at the time of initial diagnosis, prior to any treatment. Following sampling, methimazole starting at 30 mg daily was given to hyperthyroidism patients, and high-dose intravenous methylprednisolone was given to ophthalmopathy patients. Prospective prediction of ophthalmopathy was tested in an independent validation cohort of approximately 19 hyperthyroidism patients and 15 to 17 patients who later progressed to ophthalmopathy. In addition, the study compared T-cell repertoires in thyroid tissue and in blood from roughly six Graves' hyperthyroidism patients. According to the paper, TCR Vbeta CDR3 sequencing was carried out on approximately 140 peripheral blood samples, which came from more than 40 ophthalmopathy, under 85 hyperthyroidism and some 17 progressor patients. To identify TCR V-J signatures that set the groups apart, the researchers used a discovery cohort of 95 to 100 patients, made up of around 42 with Graves' ophthalmopathy and around 58 with stable Graves' hyperthyroidism. For training and testing, the 100 or so patients in the discovery cohort were randomly divided in a 7:3 ratio. Points the paper makes about the study in general: A 13 V-J signature model separated ophthalmopathy from stable hyperthyroidism, with 87.88% sensitivity and roughly 82% specificity in cross-validation and 80%/75% in testing. No statistical method was used to fix the sample size in advance, and group allocation was not hidden from the investigators. Blood samples also contained most of the expanded thyroid clonotypes (frequency above 0.001), which suggests that blood repertoires may reflect thyroid immune responses. In validation, progression to ophthalmopathy was predicted by the model with 70% to 71% sensitivity and roughly 76% specificity, a median of approximately 7.1 months before onset.

This clonotype was detected many times. Its antigen remains unidentified. Base qualities were left out, and no much larger clone turns up one base away. The hyperthyroidism patients were between 18 and 65 years old and newly diagnosed, with a disease duration of less than 2 months. Any patient with an uncontrolled infection, another autoimmune disease, pregnancy or lactation was excluded. Diagnoses relied on clinical symptoms, serum thyroxine and TRAb, thyroid ultrasound and orbital computed tomography. Blood from progressor patients was collected at the time of first diagnosis with hyperthyroidism, before any ophthalmopathy symptoms had appeared. Ficoll-Paque density gradient centrifugation was used to isolate PBMCs from 10 ml of fresh peripheral blood. Patients classed as progressors first received a Graves' hyperthyroidism diagnosis and then went on to develop ophthalmopathy during follow-up. Total RNA was extracted using Trizol reagent, and RNA quality was assessed on an Agilent 2100 Bioanalyzer.

The TCR beta CDR3 regions were amplified from the RNA transcripts. A first-round RT-PCR of the TCR CDR3 used the HTBI primer set with the Qiagen OneStep RT-PCR kit. The libraries were constructed in a second round of multiplex PCR and then size-selected and purified. The libraries were sequenced on an Illumina HiSeq2000 using paired-end 100 bp reads. In the source study's methods: SOAPnuke was used to process the raw data, removing reads that contained adapters or uncalled bases, had a mean Phred below 15, or lacked an exact match to the constant primer or identifier. COPE v1.2.5 was used to merge high-quality paired reads, and clonotypes were defined as unique nucleotide sequences. MiTCR v1.1 was used to align clonotypes to the IMGT TRBV, TRBD and TRBJ reference segments. The analysis included only V-J combinations with a frequency above 0.0001, which together covered around 99% of the repertoires. The TCS score was defined as the ratio of F50 (clonal expansion) to E x V (chaos), calculated using BLOSUM62-based TCRdist between CDR3 peptides within each V-J. Welch's t-statistics and random forest reduced around 520 V-J features to fewer than 15, which were used in a naive Bayes classifier (R e1071). TCRdb passed the public sequencing reads through fastp at Q25 and MiXCR, retaining productive beta sequences. Rows are unified per CDR3 protein, each entry keeping the most common DNA and genes. The V and J calls shown here were made by TCRdb, not taken from the authors' results. The sample table holds 250,000 to 300,000 distinct CDR3 sequences, of which 14% to 15% were seen once. The top ten clonotypes cover 10% to 15% of the sample.

Material for sequencing was blood. The sequence was obtained from a woman aged 40 to 50 with Graves' hyperthyroidism that later progressed to Graves' ophthalmopathy.

The CDR3 protein: CASSRGLATTGELFF. The bases are TGTGCCAGCAGCCGGGGACTAGCGACCACCGGGGAGCTGTTTTTT. The chain joins TRBV12-3 or TRBV12-4 to TRBJ2-2; TRBD2 agrees with 10 junctional bases. Spanning cysteine to phenylalanine, the CDR3 consists of 15 amino acids. Kept here is only the CDR3 DNA, which spans 45 bases and is read in frame from base 1. Trimming removed 6 bases from V and 4 bases from J; the gene matches leave 5 bases unexplained.